Listed here are 11 T cell receptor beta chains from one sample, sequenced in a study of CXCR4 blockade with PD-1 therapy in pancreatic cancer. Sequencing used immunoSEQ multiplex PCR; TCRdb keeps in-frame clones, though not all of them. The sample carries 3,000 or so clones, around 50% recorded once. Input material: tumor tissue. Receptor source: a human donor with pancreatic ductal adenocarcinoma.

The V and J genes are TRBV6-8 and TRBJ2-2; D is perhaps TRBD2 (6 bases). Deletions cut 8 bases from V and 7 bases from J, with 11 bases between. Germline CDR1 is MNHGY and CDR2 is SAAAGT. The length of the CDR3 is 12 residues. The CDR3: CASWRESGELFF. In nucleotides, the CDR3 is TGTGCCAGCTGGAGGGAAAGCGGGGAGCTGTTTTTT.

The rearrangement uses TRBV11-3 and TRBJ1-1, with 9 nucleotides matching TRBD1. V shed 5 bases, J shed 1 base, and the junction held 5 bases outside the gene matches. The CDR3 consists of 15 residues. Germline values: CDR1 SGHNT, CDR2 YENEEA. The CDR3 sequence is CASSHPGQGNTEAFF. The CDR3 DNA sequence: TGTGCCAGCAGCCATCCGGGACAGGGGAACACTGAAGCTTTCTTT. The full variable domain, completed using reference TRBV11-3 and TRBJ1-1, is EAGVVQSPRYKIIEKKQPVAFWCNPISGHNTLYWYLQNLGQGPELLIRYENEEAVDDSQLPKDRFSAERLKGVDSTLKIQPAELGDSAVYLCASSHPGQGNTEAFFGQGTRLTVV.

V is TRBV4-1 and J is TRBJ2-7, with 8 positions matching TRBD2. Germline trimming cut 1 base from V and 2 bases from J; bases unmatched to any gene: 4. Germline V gene sequence: CDR1 MGHRA, CDR2 YSYEKL. The CDR3 is 15 residues long. The CDR3 region is CASSQGIAGTYEQYF. CDR3 DNA: TGCGCCAGCAGCCAAGGGATAGCGGGGACCTACGAGCAGTACTTC.

The chain combines TRBV18 with TRBJ1-4; maybe TRBD1 (5 bases). CDR3 size: 15 residues. Trimming shortened V by 5 bases and J by 4 bases, and 14 bases separated the two germline ends. CDR1 and CDR2 (germline): KGHSH, LQKENI. CDR3: CASSAPRQLNEKLFF. Here the CDR3 DNA reads TGTGCCAGCTCAGCCCCACGACAGCTTAATGAAAAACTGTTTTTT.

In this sample, this clone is medium-sized (0.01 to 0.1%). In nucleotides, the CDR3 is TGTGCCAGCAGTGAGGACAGCTCCTACAATGAGCAGTTCTTC. Protein: CASSEDSSYNEQFF. J is TRBJ2-1 and V is TRBV6-8, with D possibly TRBD1 on 6 matching bases. In germline, CDR1 is MNHGY, CDR2 SAAAGT. The CDR3 runs 14 residues. Trimming cost V 5 bases and J 0 bases, with 8 bases left between them.

The chain is built from TRBV9 and TRBJ2-2; tentative D call: TRBD2 (6 bases). CDR3 size: 16 residues. From germline, CDR1 is SGDLS and CDR2 YYNGEE. V lost 4 bases, J lost 2 bases, and 15 bases lay in between. CDR3 region: CASSPHWGVNTGELFF. Here the CDR3 DNA reads TGTGCCAGCAGCCCCCACTGGGGGGTTAACACCGGGGAGCTGTTTTTT.

This clone was observed a few times. The rearrangement uses TRBV7-7 and TRBJ2-1, with 9 positions matching TRBD1. The CDR3 spans 15 residues. V lost 2 bases to trimming and J lost 6 bases; unmatched junction nucleotides: 5. Germline CDR1 SSHAT, CDR2 FNYEAQ (reference sequence). DNA for the CDR3: TGTGCCAGCAGCTTAATCGGGACAGGGATCAATGAGCAGTTCTTC. This sequence encodes CASSLIGTGINEQFF.

V and J are TRBV2 and TRBJ1-5, with 7 bases lining up with TRBD1. From germline, CDR1 is SNHLY and CDR2 FYNNEI. The CDR3 has 14 residues. V lost 1 base, J lost 5 bases, and 2 bases stayed unmatched. This CDR3 reads CASSEGQGYQPQHF. The DNA of the CDR3 is TGTGCCAGCAGTGAAGGACAGGGTTATCAGCCCCAGCATTTT. Combining the CDR3 with reference TRBV2 and TRBJ1-5 gives the whole variable domain EPEVTQTPSHQVTQMGQEVILRCVPISNHLYFYWYRQILGQKVEFLVSFYNNEISEKSEIFDDQFSVERPDGSNFTLKIRSTKLEDSAMYFCASSEGQGYQPQHFGDGTRLSIL.

The chain couples TRBV9 to TRBJ2-7; no firm D call. Trimming removed 2 bases from V and 0 bases from J, with 12 bases in between. CDR3 length equals 15 residues. Germline CDR1 is SGDLS and CDR2 is YYNGEE. In DNA, the CDR3 is TGTGCCAGCAGCGTGGGCTCGGCCAGCTCCTACGAGCAGTACTTC. Translation: CASSVGSASSYEQYF.

This chain uses TRBV6-8 with TRBJ2-7; D uncertain. The CDR3 runs to 13 residues. Germline-derived CDR1 and CDR2 are MNHGY and SAAAGT. V lost 2 bases and J 5 bases, leaving 10 bases between the germline ends. The CDR3 sequence: CASSYDGVDEQYF. As DNA, the CDR3 is TGTGCCAGCAGTTACGATGGGGTCGACGAGCAGTACTTC.

This clone is classed as medium-sized. The chain links TRBV11-3 to TRBJ1-5; no reliable D call. Trimming took off 3 bases at V and 7 bases at J, with 13 bases between the two ends. CDR3 length equals 14 residues. The germline V gene has CDR1 SGHNT and CDR2 YENEEA. The CDR3, as DNA: TGTGCCAGCAGCTTGGCTGGTTCCGGGCAGCCCCAGCATTTT. Protein sequence: CASSLAGSGQPQHF. The full variable domain, with the rest looked up from reference TRBV11-3 and TRBJ1-5, is EAGVVQSPRYKIIEKKQPVAFWCNPISGHNTLYWYLQNLGQGPELLIRYENEEAVDDSQLPKDRFSAERLKGVDSTLKIQPAELGDSAVYLCASSLAGSGQPQHFGDGTRLSIL.